This is a list of T cell receptor beta chains from one sample in a study of blood T cells in healthy people across ages. TCRdb independently ran MiXCR on the 5' RACE reads; one entry per CDR3 protein. The sample has 1.5 million to 2 million distinct CDR3 sequences; roughly 27% are singletons. Specimen: blood. Every receptor here comes from a woman between 25 and 40 years old in good health. CDR3s include the opening cysteine and the closing phenylalanine or tryptophan. The D gene is left open where the match is weak. Clone size is shown for a subset of rows, as once, few, many or a class of expanded clone.

>TRBJ1-5|TRBV12-3/TRBV12-4|TRBD1|NA
CASSSDRGENQPQHF
TGTGCCAGCAGTTCGGACAGGGGAGAGAATCAGCCCCAGCATTTT
>TRBJ2-7|TRBV5-1|NA|NA
CACSLTGSEQYF
TGCGCCTGCAGCTTGACGGGAAGCGAGCAGTACTTC
>TRBJ1-2|TRBV5-1|NA|few
CASSVEPSYGYTF
TGCGCCAGCAGCGTGGAGCCCTCCTATGGCTACACCTTC
>TRBJ2-2|TRBV12-3/TRBV12-4|TRBD1|NA
CASSFGQGVGTGELFF
TGTGCCAGCAGTTTCGGTCAGGGGGTAGGAACCGGGGAGCTGTTTTTT
>TRBJ2-1|TRBV14|TRBD2|NA
CASSQDFRSGGINEQFF
TGTGCCAGCAGCCAAGATTTTCGAAGCGGGGGGATCAATGAGCAGTTCTTC
>TRBJ2-7|TRBV27|NA|NA
CASTLANRNRPSYEQYF
TGTGCCAGCACCCTCGCCAACCGGAACAGGCCTTCCTACGAGCAGTACTTC
>TRBJ2-7|TRBV7-2|NA|many
CASSPSGSSDEQYF
TGTGCCAGCAGCCCCTCCGGATCATCGGACGAGCAGTACTTC
>TRBJ2-5|TRBV15|NA|many
CATSRDVWVQETQYF
TGTGCCACCAGCAGAGATGTATGGGTCCAAGAGACCCAGTACTTC
>TRBJ2-3|TRBV7-2|TRBD2|NA
CASSLVGSGSNTDTQYF
TGTGCCAGCAGCTTAGTAGGCAGCGGGAGCAACACAGATACGCAGTATTTT
>TRBJ2-5|TRBV2|NA|NA
CASGRGTEQWTQYF
TGTGCCAGCGGACGTGGGACTGAGCAATGGACCCAGTACTTC
>TRBJ2-5|TRBV12-3/TRBV12-4|NA|few
CASSFTSTETQYF
TGTGCCAGCAGTTTTACTAGCACGGAGACCCAGTACTTC
>TRBJ1-1|TRBV11-2|NA|NA
CASSQIGSNTEAFF
TGTGCCAGCAGCCAGATAGGCTCAAACACTGAAGCTTTCTTT
>TRBJ2-7|TRBV5-6|NA|many
CASNPVGGTYEQYF
TGTGCCAGCAACCCGGTGGGGGGAACCTACGAGCAGTACTTC
>TRBJ1-1|TRBV29-1|NA|few
CSVEDRGTAFF
TGCAGCGTTGAAGATCGCGGGACGGCTTTCTTT
>TRBJ2-1|TRBV19|TRBD1|NA
CASRPRRGQGVGIWFF
TGTGCCAGTAGACCCAGGAGGGGACAGGGGGTTGGCATTTGGTTCTTC
>TRBJ2-7|TRBV15|NA|NA
CATSIRGTGEQYF
TGTGCCACCAGCATTAGGGGAACGGGGGAGCAGTACTTC
>TRBJ1-2|TRBV20-1|NA|NA
CSASIGGEPLGYTF
TGCAGTGCTAGTATCGGCGGGGAACCTCTTGGCTACACCTTC
>TRBJ1-2|TRBV12-3/TRBV12-4|NA|NA
CASSLRSGPGYTF
TGTGCCAGCAGTTTAAGGTCAGGGCCTGGCTACACCTTC
>TRBJ2-1|TRBV10-3|TRBD2|many
CAISESTSGRDNEQFF
TGTGCCATCAGTGAGTCGACTAGCGGGAGGGACAATGAGCAGTTCTTC
>TRBJ2-5|TRBV9|TRBD2|NA
CASNTGTSGETQYF
TGTGCCAGCAACACCGGGACTAGCGGCGAGACCCAGTACTTC
>TRBJ2-5|TRBV6-5|NA|many
CASSESGGIEETQYF
TGTGCCAGCAGTGAATCAGGAGGGATCGAAGAGACCCAGTACTTC
>TRBJ2-7|TRBV5-1|TRBD2|many
CASSPGLAGGLRDEQYF
TGCGCCAGCAGCCCGGGACTAGCGGGCGGCCTTAGGGACGAGCAGTACTTC
>TRBJ1-3|TRBV6-6|NA|few
CASSYSGRERSGNTIYF
TGTGCCAGCAGTTACTCTGGCAGGGAACGATCTGGAAACACCATATATTTT
>TRBJ2-3|TRBV5-1|TRBD2|NA
CASSRTSGGVDTQYF
TGCGCCAGCAGCCGGACTAGCGGGGGGGTTGATACGCAGTATTTT
>TRBJ1-2|TRBV6-6|NA|NA
CASSYGTGDYGYTF
TGTGCCAGCAGTTACGGGACGGGGGACTATGGCTACACCTTC
>TRBJ1-1|TRBV5-1|NA|NA
CASSLGLGRPSTEAFF
TGCGCCAGCAGCCTCGGGCTGGGCAGGCCCAGCACTGAAGCTTTCTTT
>TRBJ1-6|TRBV10-3|NA|NA
CAISGGLGSPLHF
TGTGCCATCAGTGGGGGGTTGGGGTCACCCCTCCACTTT
>TRBJ1-2|TRBV4-1|NA|NA
CASSQISGPGYTF
TGCGCCAGCAGCCAAATTTCAGGGCCTGGCTACACCTTC
>TRBJ2-7|TRBV7-9|NA|few
CASSRVSGSIFYEQYF
TGTGCCAGCAGCCGAGTGAGTGGTAGCATCTTCTACGAGCAGTACTTC
>TRBJ2-1|TRBV25-1|NA|NA
CASIEGGGGGYNEQFF
TGTGCCAGCATCGAAGGAGGCGGTGGAGGGTACAATGAGCAGTTCTTC
>TRBJ1-1|TRBV4-1|TRBD1|many
CASSQGQGGTEAFF
TGCGCCAGCAGCCAAGGACAGGGGGGAACTGAAGCTTTCTTT
>TRBJ2-7|TRBV6-5|NA|few
CASSYSRAHEQYF
TGTGCCAGCAGTTACTCGAGGGCCCACGAGCAGTACTTC
>TRBJ2-7|TRBV9|NA|NA
CASSVGETYEQYF
TGTGCCAGCAGCGTAGGGGAAACATACGAGCAGTACTTC
>TRBJ2-1|TRBV6-2/TRBV6-3|TRBD2|few
CASTLAGVIYNEQFF
TGTGCCAGCACCCTAGCGGGGGTGATCTACAATGAGCAGTTCTTC
>TRBJ2-3|TRBV29-1|NA|NA
CSVSRGILSGTDTQYF
TGCAGCGTCTCGAGGGGCATTCTATCGGGCACAGATACGCAGTATTTT
>TRBJ1-1|TRBV20-1|NA|NA
CSASRPRWEAFF
TGCAGTGCGAGCCGCCCCCGGTGGGAAGCTTTCTTT
>TRBJ1-4|TRBV6-5|TRBD1|NA
CASQRQGEKLFF
TGTGCCAGCCAGAGACAGGGAGAAAAACTGTTTTTT
>TRBJ2-7|TRBV4-1|NA|NA
CASSQLRGGEGVYEQYF
TGCGCCAGCAGCCAATTAAGAGGAGGGGAAGGGGTCTACGAGCAGTACTTC
>TRBJ2-2|TRBV19|TRBD2|NA
CASSILRASGGNTGELFF
TGTGCCAGTAGTATTTTGAGGGCAAGCGGGGGGAACACCGGGGAGCTGTTTTTT
>TRBJ2-1|TRBV5-6|TRBD1|NA
CASSLGQGWNEQFF
TGTGCCAGCAGCTTAGGACAGGGCTGGAATGAGCAGTTCTTC
>TRBJ1-1|TRBV14|NA|NA
CASSQDTSDSTEAFF
TGTGCCAGCAGCCAAGATACGAGCGATAGCACTGAAGCTTTCTTT
>TRBJ2-3|TRBV7-9|NA|NA
CASSLTTITTDTQYF
TGTGCCAGCAGCCTAACAACTATTACCACAGATACGCAGTATTTT
>TRBJ1-5|TRBV4-2|NA|few
CASSQDRSGVQPQHF
TGTGCCAGCAGCCAAGACAGGAGCGGGGTTCAGCCCCAGCATTTT
>TRBJ2-1|TRBV5-1|NA|NA
CASSLDSGNDEQFF
TGCGCCAGCAGCTTGGACAGTGGGAACGATGAGCAGTTCTTC
>TRBJ1-6|TRBV20-1|NA|NA
CSARELGLDLNSPLHF
TGCAGTGCTAGAGAATTGGGCCTGGACCTTAATTCACCCCTCCACTTT
>TRBJ2-7|TRBV27|NA|many
CASSSLNEQYF
TGTGCCAGCAGTTCACTTAATGAGCAGTACTTC
>TRBJ1-1|TRBV20-1|TRBD1|NA
CSAVRGLDTEAFF
TGCAGTGCTGTCAGGGGGCTGGACACTGAAGCTTTCTTT
>TRBJ1-1|TRBV6-2/TRBV6-3|NA|NA
CASSYSWGRTEAFF
TGTGCCAGCAGTTACTCGTGGGGTCGCACTGAAGCTTTCTTT
>TRBJ1-2|TRBV7-9|NA|few
CASSRTFNRALARDYGYTF
TGTGCCAGCAGCCGCACTTTTAATAGGGCCTTGGCGCGGGACTATGGCTACACCTTC
>TRBJ2-7|TRBV7-3|NA|NA
CASSQMGGYEQYF
TGTGCCAGCAGCCAAATGGGAGGTTACGAGCAGTACTTC
>TRBJ1-2|TRBV28|NA|NA
CALQGYGYTF
TGTGCCCTTCAGGGGTATGGCTACACCTTC
>TRBJ2-3|TRBV5-1|NA|NA
CASTTEGGAGDTQYF
TGCGCCAGCACAACCGAAGGGGGGGCGGGAGATACGCAGTATTTT
>TRBJ1-5|TRBV9|TRBD1|few
CASSVSAGGGQPQHF
TGTGCCAGCAGCGTATCCGCAGGGGGCGGGCAGCCCCAGCATTTT
>TRBJ2-3|TRBV5-1|NA|many
CASSYTRSATDTQYF
TGCGCCAGCAGCTATACCCGCTCGGCCACAGATACGCAGTATTTT